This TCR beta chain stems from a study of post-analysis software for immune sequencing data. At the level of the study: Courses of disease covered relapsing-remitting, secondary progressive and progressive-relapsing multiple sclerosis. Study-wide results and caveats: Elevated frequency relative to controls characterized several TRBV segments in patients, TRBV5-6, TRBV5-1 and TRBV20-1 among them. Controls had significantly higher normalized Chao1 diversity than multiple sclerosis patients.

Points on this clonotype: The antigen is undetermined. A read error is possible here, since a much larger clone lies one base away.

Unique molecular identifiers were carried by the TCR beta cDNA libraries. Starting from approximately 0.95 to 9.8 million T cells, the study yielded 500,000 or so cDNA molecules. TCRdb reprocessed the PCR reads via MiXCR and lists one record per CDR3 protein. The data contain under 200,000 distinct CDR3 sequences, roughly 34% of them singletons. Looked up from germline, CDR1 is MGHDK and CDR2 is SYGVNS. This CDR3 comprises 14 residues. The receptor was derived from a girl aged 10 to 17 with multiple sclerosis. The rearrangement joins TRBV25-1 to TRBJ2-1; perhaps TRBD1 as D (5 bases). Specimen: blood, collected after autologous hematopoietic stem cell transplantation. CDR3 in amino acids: CTSSPIQVLDEQFF. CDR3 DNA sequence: TGTACCAGCAGCCCAATACAGGTTTTGGATGAGCAGTTCTTC. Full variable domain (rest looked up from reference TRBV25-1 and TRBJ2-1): EADIYQTPRYLVIGTGKKITLECSQTMGHDKMYWYQQDPGMELHLIHYSYGVNSTEKGDLSSESTVSRIRTEHFPLTLESARPSHTSQYLCTSSPIQVLDEQFFGPGTRLTVL.